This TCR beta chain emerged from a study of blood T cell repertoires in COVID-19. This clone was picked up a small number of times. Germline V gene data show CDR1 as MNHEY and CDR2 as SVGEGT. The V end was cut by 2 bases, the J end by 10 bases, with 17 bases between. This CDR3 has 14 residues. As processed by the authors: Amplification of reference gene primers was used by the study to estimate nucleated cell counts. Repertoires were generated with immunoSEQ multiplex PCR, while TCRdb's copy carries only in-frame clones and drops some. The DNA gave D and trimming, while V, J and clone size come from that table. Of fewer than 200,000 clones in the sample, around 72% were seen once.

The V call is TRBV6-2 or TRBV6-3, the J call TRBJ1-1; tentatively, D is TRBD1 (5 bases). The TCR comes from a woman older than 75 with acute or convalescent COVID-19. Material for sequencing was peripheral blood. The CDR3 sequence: CASSYIRGSSGAFF. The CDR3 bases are TGTGCCAGCAGTTACATTCGGGGGTCCTCCGGAGCTTTCTTT.